Here is one TCR beta chain with its context. Its antigen is not known. The CDR3 spans 15 residues. Germline-derived CDR1 and CDR2 are MNHNS and SASEGT. The J segment lost 3 bases and the V segment lost 6 bases, leaving 7 bases of the junction unmatched. These data belong to a study of PD-1 blockade in mismatch repair-deficient tumors. Broader study findings: After pembrolizumab, tumor-resident clones rose rapidly, then generally contracted before radiologic responses.

Sequencing was performed with immunoSEQ multiplex PCR; in TCRdb, only in-frame clones are kept and a portion is missing. The sample lists approximately 51,000 clones; 81% were seen once. Sequenced material: peripheral blood, taken roughly 21 weeks after starting pembrolizumab. This receptor was identified in an adult with mismatch repair-deficient cancer. The chain carries TRBV6-1 and TRBJ2-7, with 11 bases fitting TRBD2. CDR3 sequence reads: CASSEQGLADYEQYF. The CDR3 nucleotides read TGTGCCAGCAGCGAACAGGGACTAGCGGACTACGAGCAGTACTTC.